The 17 T cell receptor beta chains presented below share a single source sample, sequenced in a study of cytomegalovirus exposure and HLA in healthy donors. Both 60 Vbeta primers and 13 Jbeta primers went into the PCR. TCRdb keeps only in-frame clones here, not all; method: immunoSEQ multiplex PCR. The sample consists of approximately 210,000 clones, roughly 82% of them appearing once. Sequencing used PBMCs. The receptors stem from a middle-aged man in good health and CMV-seropositive.

V gene TRBV2 combines with J gene TRBJ2-2; TRBD2 agrees at 11 bases. Unmatched junction bases numbered 11, after V lost 6 bases and J lost 2 bases. Germline values: CDR1 SNHLY, CDR2 FYNNEI. The length of the CDR3 is 18 residues. CDR3 sequence (DNA): TGTGCCAGCAGCTACAGGGTAGCGGGAGGGCCTAACACCGGGGAGCTGTTTTTT. As protein: CASSYRVAGGPNTGELFF.

This clone appeared a single time. V usage is TRBV14 and J usage is TRBJ2-1; 9 bases are shared with TRBD2. J was trimmed by 9 bases and V by 1 base; bases with no gene match: 10. The CDR3 sequence is 16 residues long. The germline V gene encodes CDR1 SGHDN and CDR2 FVKESK. The CDR3 reads CASSQVRAGGRREQFF. CDR3 in DNA: TGTGCCAGCAGCCAAGTACGAGCGGGGGGTAGGCGTGAGCAGTTCTTC.

The chain joins TRBV5-4 to TRBJ1-2, with D possibly TRBD1 on 5 matching bases. Germline-derived CDR1 and CDR2 are SGHNT and YYREEE (reference sequence). Trimming pared 0 bases from V and 4 bases from J, leaving 10 bases between. The CDR3 runs 14 residues. Here the CDR3 reads CASSLDQGGYGYTF. DNA for the CDR3: TGTGCCAGCAGCTTGGACCAGGGAGGCTATGGCTACACCTTC. Supplemented by reference TRBV5-4 and TRBJ1-2, the full variable domain reads ETGVTQSPTHLIKTRGQQVTLRCSSQSGHNTVSWYQQALGQGPQFIFQYYREEENGRGNFPPRFSGLQFPNYSSELNVNALELDDSALYLCASSLDQGGYGYTFGSGTRLTVV.

The rearrangement joins TRBV5-1 to TRBJ1-4; TRBD1 agrees at 9 bases. The V and J ends lost 4 bases and 7 bases, in that order; junction bases with no gene match: 5. The CDR3 is made up of 14 amino acids. Germline loops: CDR1 SGHRS, CDR2 YFSETQ. In nucleotides, the CDR3 is TGCGCCAGCAGCCGACAGGGGGACGGTGAAAAACTGTTTTTT. It codes for CASSRQGDGEKLFF.

The chain employs TRBV7-3 and TRBJ1-1; 8 bases are a match to TRBD1. Germline V gene lookup returns CDR1 SGHTA and CDR2 FQGTGA. The CDR3 has 16 amino acids. The J segment lost 2 bases and the V segment lost 0 bases, leaving 5 bases of the junction unmatched. CDR3 nucleotides: TGTGCCAGCAGCTTAACGGGGGGGACAGGAAACACTGAAGCTTTCTTT. It translates to CASSLTGGTGNTEAFF. The entire variable domain, with the rest obtained from reference TRBV7-3 and TRBJ1-1, is as follows: GAGVSQTPSNKVTEKGKYVELRCDPISGHTALYWYRQSLGQGPEFLIYFQGTGAADDSGLPNDRFFAVRPEGSVSTLKIQRTERGDSAVYLCASSLTGGTGNTEAFFGQGTRLTVV.

DNA for the CDR3: TGTGCCAGCAGCCCCGTCCTGACCGGGGAGCTGTTTTTT. Translation: CASSPVLTGELFF. The genes are TRBV7-2 and TRBJ2-2; D call uncertain. Trimming cost V 5 bases and J 5 bases, with 9 bases left between them. The CDR3 runs to 13 residues. Germline CDR1 and CDR2: SGHTA and FQGNSA.

V gene TRBV6-1 combines with J gene TRBJ1-3, with 7 bases matching TRBD1. The CDR3 is made up of 15 amino acids. Germline V lookup: CDR1 MNHNS, CDR2 SASEGT. The V segment lost 6 bases and the J segment 0 bases; nucleotides outside the gene matches: 5. CDR3 nucleotides: TGTGCCAGCAGGCTACAGGGGAGCTCTGGAAACACCATATATTTT. It specifies CASRLQGSSGNTIYF.

J is TRBJ1-1 and V is TRBV25-1; 8 bases match TRBD1. Germline V CDR1 and CDR2: MGHDK, SYGVNS. The CDR3 covers 12 residues. V was pared by 6 bases and J by 10 bases, with 7 bases of the junction left unmatched. The CDR3 DNA reads as TGTGCCAGCAGACAGGGGGTTCTTGGAGCTTTCTTT. It translates to CASRQGVLGAFF.

The chain combines TRBV7-3 with TRBJ2-1; possible D gene TRBD2, 6 bases. Germline CDR1 and CDR2: SGHTA and FQGTGA. The CDR3 is 15 amino acids. V lost 2 bases, J lost 7 bases, and 15 bases lay in between. The CDR3 DNA reads as TGTGCCAGCAGCTTATTAGCGGCCTCAAGGAATGAGCAGTTCTTC. It encodes CASSLLAASRNEQFF.

The V and J genes are TRBV15 and TRBJ1-5; 7 nucleotides align to TRBD1. Germline CDR1 LNHNV, CDR2 YYDKDF (reference sequence). V gave up 2 bases and J gave up 3 bases; unmatched junction bases: 4. The CDR3 consists of 15 residues. The CDR3 reads CATSRPGQTNQPQHF. The CDR3, as DNA: TGTGCCACCAGCAGACCGGGACAGACCAATCAGCCCCAGCATTTT.

The V call is TRBV30, the J call TRBJ2-3; 8 bases match TRBD2. The CDR3 is 13 amino acids. CDR1 and CDR2 (germline): GTSNPN, SVGIG (reference sequence). Trimming removed 8 bases from V and 4 bases from J; junction bases left unmatched: 8. For the CDR3, the DNA is TGTGCCACTGAGCGGGAGCCCGCAGATACGCAGTATTTT. Its protein is CATEREPADTQYF. Drawing the rest from reference TRBV30 and TRBJ2-3, the complete variable domain is SQTIHQWPATLVQPVGSPLSLECTVEGTSNPNLYWYRQAAGRGLQLLFYSVGIGQISSEVPQNLSASRPQDRQFILSSKKLLLSDSGFYLCATEREPADTQYFGPGTRLTVL.

J is TRBJ1-4 and V is TRBV18; no clear D. The CDR3 is 16 amino acids. Trimming pared 6 bases from V and 0 bases from J, leaving 14 bases between. Germline CDR1 reads KGHSH; CDR2 reads LQKENI. The CDR3 loop is CASSPLAGATNEKLFF. The CDR3 bases are TGTGCCAGCTCCCCTCTCGCGGGTGCAACTAATGAAAAACTGTTTTTT.

This clone came up a few times. The rearrangement joins TRBV9 to TRBJ1-4, with D perhaps matching TRBD1 (5 bases). Between the trimmed V and J ends, which lost 4 bases and 5 bases, there was a span of 15 bases. The CDR3 extends over 15 amino acids. Germline V gives CDR1 SGDLS, CDR2 YYNGEE. CDR3 protein: CASSLSGGSNEKLFF. The DNA for the CDR3 is TGTGCCAGCAGCCTCAGCGGGGGATCGAATGAAAAACTGTTTTTT.

This clone was detected only a few times. The chain couples TRBV5-6 to TRBJ2-6, with D possibly TRBD1 on 5 matching bases. This CDR3 region has 16 residues. In germline, CDR1 is SGHDT, CDR2 YYEEEE. V was pared by 3 bases and J by 0 bases, with 10 bases between. CDR3 sequence: CASSWGRISGANVLTF. The CDR3 DNA sequence: TGTGCCAGCAGCTGGGGCCGAATCTCTGGGGCCAACGTCCTGACTTTC. Full variable domain (missing parts from reference TRBV5-6 and TRBJ2-6): DAGVTQSPTHLIKTRGQQVTLRCSPKSGHDTVSWYQQALGQGPQFIFQYYEEEERQRGNFPDRFSGHQFPNYSSELNVNALLLGDSALYLCASSWGRISGANVLTFGAGSRLTVL.

The chain is built from TRBV2 and TRBJ2-2, with 7 positions matching TRBD2. This CDR3 contains 15 residues. In germline, CDR1 is SNHLY, CDR2 FYNNEI. J lost 3 bases, V lost 3 bases, and 4 bases had no gene match. The CDR3 DNA reads TGTGCCAGCAGTGAGGGACTATCGTACACCGGGGAGCTGTTTTTT. The encoded protein is CASSEGLSYTGELFF. Full variable domain (missing parts from reference TRBV2 and TRBJ2-2): EPEVTQTPSHQVTQMGQEVILRCVPISNHLYFYWYRQILGQKVEFLVSFYNNEISEKSEIFDDQFSVERPDGSNFTLKIRSTKLEDSAMYFCASSEGLSYTGELFFGEGSRLTVL.

The rearrangement uses TRBV10-2 and TRBJ2-7, with D possibly being TRBD1 (6 bases). V lost 5 bases and J 1 base, leaving 6 bases between the germline ends. In germline, CDR1 is WSHSY, CDR2 SAAADI. This CDR3 contains 12 residues. CDR3 DNA sequence: TGCGCCAGCAGTCAGGGGTCCTACGAGCAGTACGTC. This sequence encodes CASSQGSYEQYV.

The V call is TRBV27, the J call TRBJ1-4; 8 bases match TRBD1. Per the germline V gene, CDR1 is MNHEY and CDR2 is SMNVEV (reference sequence). The CDR3 length is 13 residues. V gave up 5 bases and J gave up 5 bases; unmatched junction bases: 1. CDR3 region: CASSRQGNEKLFF. For the CDR3, the DNA is TGTGCCAGCAGTCGACAGGGGAATGAAAAACTGTTTTTT.